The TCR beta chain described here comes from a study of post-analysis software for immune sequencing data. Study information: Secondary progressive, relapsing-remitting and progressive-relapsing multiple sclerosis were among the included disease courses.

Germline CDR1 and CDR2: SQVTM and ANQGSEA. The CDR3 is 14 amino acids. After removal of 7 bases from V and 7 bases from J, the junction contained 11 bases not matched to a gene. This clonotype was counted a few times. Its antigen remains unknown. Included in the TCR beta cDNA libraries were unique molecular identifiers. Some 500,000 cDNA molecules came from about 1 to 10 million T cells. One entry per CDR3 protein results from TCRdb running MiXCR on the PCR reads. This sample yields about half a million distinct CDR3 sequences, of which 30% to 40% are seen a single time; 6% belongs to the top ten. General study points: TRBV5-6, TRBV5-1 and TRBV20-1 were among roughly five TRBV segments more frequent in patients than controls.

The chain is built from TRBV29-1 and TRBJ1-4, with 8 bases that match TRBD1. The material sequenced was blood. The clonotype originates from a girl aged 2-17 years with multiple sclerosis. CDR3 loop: CSANRGTGGEKLFF. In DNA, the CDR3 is TGCAGCGCTAACCGCGGGACAGGCGGTGAAAAACTGTTTTTT. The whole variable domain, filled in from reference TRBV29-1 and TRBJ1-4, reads SAVISQKPSRDICQRGTSLTIQCQVDSQVTMMFWYRQQPGQSLTLIATANQGSEATYESGFVIDKFPISRPNLTFSTLTVSNMSPEDSSIYLCSANRGTGGEKLFFGSGTQLSVL.